These T cell receptor beta chains were read from a single sample in a study of control samples from healthy donors and cancer patients. Produced via immunoSEQ multiplex PCR; TCRdb's table is partial and in-frame only. The table has around 150,000 clones, 96% seen once; the top ten hold just over 1%. The sample comprised blood. These receptors were obtained from a woman in her thirties in good health. The CDR3 runs from the conserved cysteine through the conserved F or W. A D gene is named only where the DNA matches it firmly. Size is stated for part of the rows, as once, few or many counts, or as a class when the clone is expanded.

clone_size: -
j_call: TRBJ1-4
v_call: TRBV9
d_call: TRBD1
cdr3_aa: CASSVWGTANEKLFF
cdr3_nt: TGTGCCAGCAGCGTATGGGGGACAGCAAATGAAAAACTGTTTTTT

clone_size: -
j_call: TRBJ2-3
v_call: TRBV11-3
d_call: -
cdr3_aa: CASSPTGGDLDTQYF
cdr3_nt: TGTGCCAGCAGCCCCACAGGGGGGGACTTGGATACGCAGTATTTT

clone_size: -
j_call: TRBJ2-1
v_call: TRBV7-3
d_call: -
cdr3_aa: CASSQRLVGEQFF
cdr3_nt: TGTGCCAGCAGCCAAAGACTCGTGGGTGAGCAGTTCTTC

clone_size: -
j_call: TRBJ2-3
v_call: TRBV9
d_call: TRBD2
cdr3_aa: CASSRTSVDTQYF
cdr3_nt: TGTGCCAGCAGCCGGACTAGCGTCGATACGCAGTATTTT

clone_size: -
j_call: TRBJ2-7
v_call: TRBV18
d_call: -
cdr3_aa: CASSKAGSNDEQYF
cdr3_nt: TGTGCCAGCTCAAAGGCAGGGAGTAATGACGAGCAGTACTTC

clone_size: -
j_call: TRBJ2-3
v_call: TRBV30
d_call: TRBD2
cdr3_aa: CAWSVLAGGPDTQYF
cdr3_nt: TGTGCCTGGAGTGTCCTAGCGGGGGGCCCAGATACGCAGTATTTT

clone_size: -
j_call: TRBJ2-1
v_call: TRBV4-2
d_call: -
cdr3_aa: CASSQDTRGRAYNEQFF
cdr3_nt: TGTGCCAGCAGCCAAGACACGCGGGGGCGCGCCTACAATGAGCAGTTCTTC

clone_size: -
j_call: TRBJ1-3
v_call: TRBV15
d_call: TRBD1
cdr3_aa: CATSRGQGIGSGNTIYF
cdr3_nt: TGTGCCACCAGCAGAGGACAGGGGATCGGCTCTGGAAACACCATATATTTT

clone_size: -
j_call: TRBJ1-1
v_call: TRBV4-1
d_call: -
cdr3_aa: CASSRSGESNTEAFF
cdr3_nt: TGCGCCAGCAGCCGAAGTGGGGAATCGAACACTGAAGCTTTCTTT

clone_size: -
j_call: TRBJ1-6
v_call: TRBV6-6
d_call: -
cdr3_aa: CASSYSTGLDSPLHF
cdr3_nt: TGTGCCAGCAGTTACTCTACAGGCCTGGATTCACCCCTCCACTTT

clone_size: -
j_call: TRBJ2-1
v_call: TRBV27
d_call: TRBD2
cdr3_aa: CASSYLAGGSNEQFF
cdr3_nt: TGTGCCAGCAGTTACCTAGCGGGAGGATCCAATGAGCAGTTCTTC

clone_size: -
j_call: TRBJ1-1
v_call: TRBV28
d_call: TRBD1
cdr3_aa: CASSLWTGGYTEAFF
cdr3_nt: TGTGCCAGCAGTTTATGGACAGGGGGATACACTGAAGCTTTCTTT

clone_size: -
j_call: TRBJ1-1
v_call: TRBV4-1
d_call: -
cdr3_aa: CASSQNTEAFF
cdr3_nt: TGCGCCAGCAGCCAGAACACTGAAGCTTTCTTT

clone_size: -
j_call: TRBJ2-2
v_call: TRBV6-5
d_call: -
cdr3_aa: CASSYSNGELFF
cdr3_nt: TGTGCCAGCAGTTACTCCAACGGGGAGCTGTTTTTT

clone_size: -
j_call: TRBJ2-3
v_call: TRBV10-1
d_call: TRBD2
cdr3_aa: CASSTSGGPFGDTQYF
cdr3_nt: TGCGCCAGCAGCACTAGCGGGGGGCCCTTCGGAGATACGCAGTATTTT

clone_size: -
j_call: TRBJ1-6
v_call: TRBV28
d_call: -
cdr3_aa: CASTPRAFLNSPLHF
cdr3_nt: TGTGCCAGCACACCTCGGGCTTTCCTTAATTCACCCCTCCACTTT

clone_size: -
j_call: TRBJ2-2
v_call: TRBV18
d_call: TRBD1
cdr3_aa: CASSPRGQGNTGELFF
cdr3_nt: TGTGCCAGCTCACCAAGGGGACAGGGGAACACCGGGGAGCTGTTTTTT

clone_size: once
j_call: TRBJ1-2
v_call: TRBV7-9
d_call: TRBD1
cdr3_aa: CASSYGTGGYTF
cdr3_nt: TGTGCCAGCAGCTACGGGACAGGTGGCTACACCTTC

clone_size: -
j_call: TRBJ2-7
v_call: TRBV28
d_call: -
cdr3_aa: CASSRGQITIAEQYF
cdr3_nt: TGTGCCAGCAGTCGTGGACAGATTACAATAGCCGAGCAGTACTTC

clone_size: -
j_call: TRBJ2-1
v_call: TRBV11-2
d_call: -
cdr3_aa: CASNPGASLQAGQFF
cdr3_nt: TGTGCCAGCAACCCGGGAGCTAGCCTACAAGCAGGGCAGTTCTTC

clone_size: -
j_call: TRBJ1-1
v_call: TRBV2
d_call: -
cdr3_aa: CASNDGALAEAFF
cdr3_nt: TGTGCCAGCAATGACGGGGCTCTGGCTGAAGCTTTCTTT

clone_size: -
j_call: TRBJ2-7
v_call: TRBV10-3
d_call: -
cdr3_aa: CAIRGRLSYEQYF
cdr3_nt: TGTGCCATCAGAGGGCGATTATCCTACGAGCAGTACTTC

clone_size: -
j_call: TRBJ2-1
v_call: TRBV19
d_call: -
cdr3_aa: CASRPPSYNEQFF
cdr3_nt: TGTGCCAGTAGGCCCCCCAGCTACAATGAGCAGTTCTTC

clone_size: once
j_call: TRBJ1-5
v_call: TRBV28
d_call: TRBD1
cdr3_aa: CASRDQGQGTNQPQHF
cdr3_nt: TGTGCCAGCAGAGATCAGGGACAGGGAACGAATCAGCCCCAGCATTTT

clone_size: -
j_call: TRBJ1-2
v_call: TRBV28
d_call: -
cdr3_aa: CASSFGWEGGYTF
cdr3_nt: TGTGCCAGCAGTTTTGGGTGGGAGGGCGGCTACACCTTC

clone_size: -
j_call: TRBJ1-4
v_call: TRBV29-1
d_call: -
cdr3_aa: CSAKGLANEKLFF
cdr3_nt: TGCAGCGCAAAGGGCCTCGCTAATGAAAAACTGTTTTTT

clone_size: -
j_call: TRBJ1-4
v_call: TRBV23-1
d_call: -
cdr3_aa: CASSLEETEKLFF
cdr3_nt: TGCGCCAGCAGTCTGGAGGAGACTGAAAAACTGTTTTTT

clone_size: -
j_call: TRBJ2-7
v_call: TRBV4-1
d_call: TRBD2
cdr3_aa: CASSQVDASGSYEQYF
cdr3_nt: TGCGCCAGCAGCCAAGTAGATGCTAGCGGGAGCTACGAGCAGTACTTC

clone_size: -
j_call: TRBJ2-6
v_call: TRBV19
d_call: -
cdr3_aa: CASSTFEGTGANVLTF
cdr3_nt: TGTGCCAGTAGTACATTTGAGGGTACTGGGGCCAACGTCCTGACTTTC

clone_size: -
j_call: TRBJ2-7
v_call: TRBV24-1
d_call: -
cdr3_aa: CATSDDRDTYEQYF
cdr3_nt: TGTGCCACCAGTGATGACCGGGACACCTACGAGCAGTACTTC

clone_size: -
j_call: TRBJ1-3
v_call: TRBV24-1
d_call: -
cdr3_aa: CATSAPVKSGNTIYF
cdr3_nt: TGTGCCACCAGTGCCCCGGTGAAGTCTGGGAACACCATATATTTT

clone_size: -
j_call: TRBJ1-2
v_call: TRBV6-6
d_call: -
cdr3_aa: CASSYGANYGYTF
cdr3_nt: TGTGCCAGCAGTTACGGGGCCAACTATGGCTACACCTTC